Given below is one T cell receptor beta chain in context. Its antigen is currently unknown. 5'RACE template switching generated TCR cDNA, adding a universal primer site and UMIs. Each CDR3 protein is one row after TCRdb ran MiXCR on the 5' RACE reads. Of hundreds of thousands of distinct CDR3 sequences listed, roughly 14% are singletons. These data are taken from a study of T cells after yellow fever vaccination. This CDR3 is built from 14 residues. Germline CDR1 ENHRY, CDR2 SYGVKD. Trimming took 6 bases from V and 0 from J; bases not matched to a gene: 1. General observations from the study: Within FACS-sorted repertoires, abundant clonotypes contaminating from the bulk population could be present. Most primary-vaccination clones reappeared after the booster (about 97% CD4, 88% CD8).

The V and J genes are TRBV10-3 and TRBJ1-4; 7 bases are shared with TRBD1. This specimen was PBMCs, taken on the day of the yellow fever booster vaccination. The origin of this receptor is a young man who received the YFV17D yellow fever vaccine. This CDR3 reads CAIRGTATNEKLFF. The CDR3 DNA reads as TGTGCCATCAGGGGGACAGCAACTAATGAAAAACTGTTTTTT.